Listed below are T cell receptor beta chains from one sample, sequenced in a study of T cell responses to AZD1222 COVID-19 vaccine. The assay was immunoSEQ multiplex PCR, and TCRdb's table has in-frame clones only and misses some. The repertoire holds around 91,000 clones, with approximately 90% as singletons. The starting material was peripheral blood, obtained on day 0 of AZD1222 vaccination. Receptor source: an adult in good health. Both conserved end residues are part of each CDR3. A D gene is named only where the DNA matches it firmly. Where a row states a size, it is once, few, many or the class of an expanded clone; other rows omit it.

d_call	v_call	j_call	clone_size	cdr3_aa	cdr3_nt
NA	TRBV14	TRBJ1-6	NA	CASSQSQIFPLHF	TGTGCCAGCAGCCAGTCTCAAATTTTTCCCCTCCACTTT
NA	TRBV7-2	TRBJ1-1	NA	CASSSQGQINTEAFF	TGTGCCAGCAGCTCCCAAGGACAGATAAACACTGAAGCTTTCTTT
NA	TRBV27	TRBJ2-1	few	CASSPLSSSYNEQFF	TGTGCCAGCAGTCCCTTATCCTCCTCCTACAATGAGCAGTTCTTC
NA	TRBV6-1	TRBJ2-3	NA	CASSEYGTDTQYF	TGTGCCAGCAGTGAATACGGGACAGATACGCAGTATTTT
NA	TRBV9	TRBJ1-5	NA	CASSDGAEGNQPQHF	TGTGCCAGCAGCGACGGCGCCGAGGGGAATCAGCCCCAGCATTTT
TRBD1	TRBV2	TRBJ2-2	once	CASSEDRGSLGELFF	TGTGCCAGCAGTGAGGACAGGGGAAGCCTCGGGGAGCTGTTTTTT
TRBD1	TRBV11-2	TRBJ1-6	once	CASSYGTEGSPLHF	TGTGCCAGCAGCTACGGGACAGAGGGTTCACCCCTCCACTTT
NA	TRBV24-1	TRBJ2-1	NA	CATSDLRGYNEQFF	TGTGCCACCAGTGACCTCCGAGGCTACAATGAGCAGTTCTTC
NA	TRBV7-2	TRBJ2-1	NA	CASRPRSQSSYNEQFF	TGTGCCAGCAGACCTCGTTCACAGAGCTCCTACAATGAGCAGTTCTTC
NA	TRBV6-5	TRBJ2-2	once	CASSLGRTGELFF	TGTGCCAGCAGCTTAGGGAGAACCGGGGAGCTGTTTTTT
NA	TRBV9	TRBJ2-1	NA	CASSVAWTDNEQFF	TGTGCCAGCAGCGTAGCTTGGACCGACAATGAGCAGTTCTTC
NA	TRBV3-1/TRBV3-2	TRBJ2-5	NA	CASSQVAQLHQETQYF	TGTGCCAGCAGCCAAGTAGCCCAGTTGCACCAAGAGACCCAGTACTTC
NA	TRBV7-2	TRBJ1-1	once	CASSLVGGGMNTEAFF	TGTGCCAGCAGCTTAGTGGGGGGCGGGATGAACACTGAAGCTTTCTTT
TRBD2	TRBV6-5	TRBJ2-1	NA	CASSPKPGLAPKQFF	TGTGCCAGCAGCCCCAAGCCGGGACTAGCCCCGAAGCAGTTCTTC
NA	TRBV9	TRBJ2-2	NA	CASSVKGNTGELFF	TGTGCCAGCAGCGTGAAGGGGAACACCGGGGAGCTGTTTTTT
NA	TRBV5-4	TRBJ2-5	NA	CASSLLGGEETQYF	TGTGCCAGCAGCTTGTTGGGGGGAGAAGAGACCCAGTACTTC
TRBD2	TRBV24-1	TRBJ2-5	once	CATSDLGLAGGEETQYF	TGTGCCACCAGTGACCTTGGACTAGCGGGAGGAGAAGAGACCCAGTACTTC
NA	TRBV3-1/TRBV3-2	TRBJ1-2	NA	CASSQDRGDGYTF	TGTGCCAGCAGCCAAGATAGGGGGGATGGCTACACCTTC
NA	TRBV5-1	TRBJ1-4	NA	CASSLAGAHNEKLFF	TGCGCCAGCAGCTTAGCAGGGGCTCATAATGAAAAACTGTTTTTT
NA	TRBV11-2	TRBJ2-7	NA	CASSLRDVEQYF	TGTGCCAGCAGCTTAAGAGATGTCGAGCAGTACTTC